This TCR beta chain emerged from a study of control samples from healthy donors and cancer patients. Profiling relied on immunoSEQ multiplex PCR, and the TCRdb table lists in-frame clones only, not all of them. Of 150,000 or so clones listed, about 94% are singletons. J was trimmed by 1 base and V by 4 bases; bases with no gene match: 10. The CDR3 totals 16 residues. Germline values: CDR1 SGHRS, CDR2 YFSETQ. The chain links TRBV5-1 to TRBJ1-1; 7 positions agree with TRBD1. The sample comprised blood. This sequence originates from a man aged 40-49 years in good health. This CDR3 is CASSPLARQGNTEAFF. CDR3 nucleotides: TGCGCCAGCAGCCCGTTGGCTCGACAGGGGAACACTGAAGCTTTCTTT.